This TCR beta chain was sequenced in a study of T cells in Graves' hyperthyroidism and ophthalmopathy. Not enrolled were patients with uncontrolled infection, other autoimmune disease, pregnancy or lactation. General study findings and limits: It was a median approximately 6 months before onset that the model predicted ophthalmopathy.

Ten or more counts support this clonotype. Its specificity is not known. Amplified regions were TCR beta CDR3 sequences from RNA transcripts. TCR CDR3 underwent first-round RT-PCR with the HTBI primer set. TCRdb called the multiplex PCR reads again in MiXCR, with one record for every CDR3 protein. The sample shows about 520,000 distinct CDR3 sequences, around a quarter of them seen only once. Sample: blood. This sequence was found in a woman aged 25-40 years with Graves' ophthalmopathy.

This CDR3 is CASSLFDLGSYGYTF. CDR3 DNA sequence: TGTGCCAGCTCACTCTTCGACCTCGGCTCGTATGGCTACACCTTC. The chain combines TRBV18 with TRBJ1-2; D is ambiguous. CDR1 and CDR2 from the germline V gene are KGHSH and LQKENI. The CDR3 length is 15 residues. Trimming shortened V by 4 bases and J by 5 bases, and 17 bases separated the two germline ends.